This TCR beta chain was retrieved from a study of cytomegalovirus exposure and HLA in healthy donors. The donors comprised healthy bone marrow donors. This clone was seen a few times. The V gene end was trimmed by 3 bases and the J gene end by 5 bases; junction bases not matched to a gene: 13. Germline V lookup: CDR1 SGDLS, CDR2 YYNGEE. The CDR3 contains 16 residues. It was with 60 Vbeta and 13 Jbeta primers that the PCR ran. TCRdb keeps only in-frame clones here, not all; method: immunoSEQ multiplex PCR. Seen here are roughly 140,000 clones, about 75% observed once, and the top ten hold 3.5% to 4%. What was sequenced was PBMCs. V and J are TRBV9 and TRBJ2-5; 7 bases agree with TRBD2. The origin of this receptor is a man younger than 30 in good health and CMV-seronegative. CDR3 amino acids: CASSATGRTDLETQYF. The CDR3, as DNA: TGTGCCAGCAGCGCTACCGGGAGGACGGATTTGGAGACCCAGTACTTC.